This TCR beta chain comes out of a study of OX40 agonist ivuxolimab in advanced cancers. The CDR3 has 15 residues. Germline trimming cut 0 bases from V and 1 base from J; bases unmatched to any gene: 2. Germline assignment: CDR1 GTSNPN and CDR2 SVGIG (reference sequence). Method: immunoSEQ multiplex PCR; TCRdb's copy keeps in-frame clones and lacks some. The sample has 25,000 to 30,000 clones; approximately 85% are singletons. The sequence came from an adult with an advanced solid tumor such as melanoma, head and neck, liver or kidney cancer. This chain joins TRBV30 and TRBJ2-5; 10 bases line up with TRBD2. The specimen comprised CD4+ or CD8+ T cells sorted from blood, sampled in a trial of the OX40 agonist ivuxolimab. This chain's CDR3 is CAWSVSGGFQETQYF. The CDR3 DNA sequence: TGTGCCTGGAGTGTTAGCGGGGGGTTCCAAGAGACCCAGTACTTC.